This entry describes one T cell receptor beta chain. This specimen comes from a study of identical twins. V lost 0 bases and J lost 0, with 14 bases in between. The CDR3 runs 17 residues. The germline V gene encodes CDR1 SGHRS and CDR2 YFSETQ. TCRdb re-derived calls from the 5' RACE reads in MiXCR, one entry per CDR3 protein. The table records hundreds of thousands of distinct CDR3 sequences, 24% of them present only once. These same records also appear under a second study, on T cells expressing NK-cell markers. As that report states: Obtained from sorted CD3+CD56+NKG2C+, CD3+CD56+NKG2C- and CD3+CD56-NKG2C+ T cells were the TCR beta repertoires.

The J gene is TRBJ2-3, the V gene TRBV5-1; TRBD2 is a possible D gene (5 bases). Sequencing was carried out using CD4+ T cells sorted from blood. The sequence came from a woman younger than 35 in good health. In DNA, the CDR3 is TGCGCCAGCAGCTTGGTTCAGACTACCAGTAGCACAGATACGCAGTATTTT. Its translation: CASSLVQTTSSTDTQYF.